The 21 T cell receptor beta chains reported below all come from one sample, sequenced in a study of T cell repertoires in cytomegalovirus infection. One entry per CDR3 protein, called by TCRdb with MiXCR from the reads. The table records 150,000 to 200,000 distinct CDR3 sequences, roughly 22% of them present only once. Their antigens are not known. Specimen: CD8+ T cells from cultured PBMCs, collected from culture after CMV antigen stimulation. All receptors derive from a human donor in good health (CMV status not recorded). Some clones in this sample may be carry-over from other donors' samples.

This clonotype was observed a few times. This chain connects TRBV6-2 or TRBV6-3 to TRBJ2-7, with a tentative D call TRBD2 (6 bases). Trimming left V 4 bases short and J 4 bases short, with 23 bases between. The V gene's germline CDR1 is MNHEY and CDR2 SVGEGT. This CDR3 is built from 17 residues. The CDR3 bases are TGTGCCAGCAGTTTAACGGGACTTTCCGAATTAGCGTACGAGCAGTACTTC. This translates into CASSLTGLSELAYEQYF.

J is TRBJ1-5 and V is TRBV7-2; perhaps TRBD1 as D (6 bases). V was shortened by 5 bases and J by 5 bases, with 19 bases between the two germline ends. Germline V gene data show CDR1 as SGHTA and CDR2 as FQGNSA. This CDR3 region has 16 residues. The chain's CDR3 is CASSLSGGLSDQPQHF. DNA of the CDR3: TGTGCCAGCAGCCTTAGCGGGGGGCTTAGTGATCAGCCCCAGCATTTT.

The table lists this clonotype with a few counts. The CDR3 is CASSTWERESKGYNEQFF. For the CDR3, the DNA is TGTGCCAGCAGCACCTGGGAGCGGGAGTCGAAAGGTTACAATGAGCAGTTCTTC. The chain joins TRBV7-9 to TRBJ2-1, with 8 bases fitting TRBD2. Trimming removed 5 bases from V and 4 bases from J; junction bases left unmatched: 16. CDR1 and CDR2 (germline): SEHNR, FQNEAQ (reference sequence). The length of the CDR3 is 18 residues.

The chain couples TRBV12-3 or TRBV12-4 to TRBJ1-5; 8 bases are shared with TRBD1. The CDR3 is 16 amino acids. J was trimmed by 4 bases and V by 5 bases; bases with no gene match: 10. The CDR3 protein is CASSPSGQGRNQPQHF. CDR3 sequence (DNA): TGTGCCAGCAGTCCATCCGGACAGGGCAGGAATCAGCCCCAGCATTTT.

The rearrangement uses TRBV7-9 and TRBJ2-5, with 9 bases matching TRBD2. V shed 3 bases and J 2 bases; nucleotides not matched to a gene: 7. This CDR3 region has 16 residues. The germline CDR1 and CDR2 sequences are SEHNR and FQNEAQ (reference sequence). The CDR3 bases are TGTGCCAGCAGCTTCGAGACTAGCGGTCTACAAGAGACCCAGTACTTC. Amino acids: CASSFETSGLQETQYF. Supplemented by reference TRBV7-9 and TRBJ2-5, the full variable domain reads DTGVSQNPRHKITKRGQNVTFRCDPISEHNRLYWYRQTLGQGPEFLTYFQNEAQLEKSRLLSDRFSAERPKGSFSTLEIQRTEQGDSAMYLCASSFETSGLQETQYFGPGTRLLVL.

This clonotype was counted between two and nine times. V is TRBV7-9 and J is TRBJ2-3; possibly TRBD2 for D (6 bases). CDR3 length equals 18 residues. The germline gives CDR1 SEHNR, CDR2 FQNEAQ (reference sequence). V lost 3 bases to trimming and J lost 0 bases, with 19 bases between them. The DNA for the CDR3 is TGTGCCAGCAGCTTCCTGGGGGACTCAGAAATTAGCACAGATACGCAGTATTTT. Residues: CASSFLGDSEISTDTQYF.

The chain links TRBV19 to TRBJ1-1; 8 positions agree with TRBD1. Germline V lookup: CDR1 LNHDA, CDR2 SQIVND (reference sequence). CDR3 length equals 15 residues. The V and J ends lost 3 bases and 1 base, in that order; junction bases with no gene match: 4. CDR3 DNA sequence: TGTGCCAGTAGTATCTGGGGACAGGAGAACACTGAAGCTTTCTTT. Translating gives CASSIWGQENTEAFF.

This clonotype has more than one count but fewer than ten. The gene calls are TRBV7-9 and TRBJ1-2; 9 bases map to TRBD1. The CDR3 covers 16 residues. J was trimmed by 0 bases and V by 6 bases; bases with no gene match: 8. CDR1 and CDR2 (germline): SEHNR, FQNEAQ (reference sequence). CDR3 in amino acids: CASSPGTGFANYGYTF. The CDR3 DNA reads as TGTGCCAGCAGTCCAGGGACAGGGTTTGCTAACTATGGCTACACCTTC. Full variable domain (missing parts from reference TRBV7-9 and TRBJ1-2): DTGVSQNPRHKITKRGQNVTFRCDPISEHNRLYWYRQTLGQGPEFLTYFQNEAQLEKSRLLSDRFSAERPKGSFSTLEIQRTEQGDSAMYLCASSPGTGFANYGYTFGSGTRLTVV.

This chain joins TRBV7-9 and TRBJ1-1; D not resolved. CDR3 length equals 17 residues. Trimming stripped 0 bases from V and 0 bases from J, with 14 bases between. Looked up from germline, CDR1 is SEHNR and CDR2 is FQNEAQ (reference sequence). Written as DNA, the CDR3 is TGTGCCAGCAGCTTAGCGCTCGGGGTATCCATGAACACTGAAGCTTTCTTT. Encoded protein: CASSLALGVSMNTEAFF.

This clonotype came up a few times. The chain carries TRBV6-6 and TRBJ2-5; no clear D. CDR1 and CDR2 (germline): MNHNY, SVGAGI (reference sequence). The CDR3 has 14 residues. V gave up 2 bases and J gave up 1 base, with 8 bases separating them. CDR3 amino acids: CASSYLRSQETQYF. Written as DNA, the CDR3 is TGTGCCAGCAGTTACCTCAGGAGCCAAGAGACCCAGTACTTC.

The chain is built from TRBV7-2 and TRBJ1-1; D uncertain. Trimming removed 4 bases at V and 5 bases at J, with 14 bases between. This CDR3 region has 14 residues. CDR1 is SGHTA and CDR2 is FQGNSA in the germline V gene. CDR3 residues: CASSSNRLWTEAFF. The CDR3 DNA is TGTGCCAGCAGCTCCAATAGACTCTGGACTGAAGCTTTCTTT.

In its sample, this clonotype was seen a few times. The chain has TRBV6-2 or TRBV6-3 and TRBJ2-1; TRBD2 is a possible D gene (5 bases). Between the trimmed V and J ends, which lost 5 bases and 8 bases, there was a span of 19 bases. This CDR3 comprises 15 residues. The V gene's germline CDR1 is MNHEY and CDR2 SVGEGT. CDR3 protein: CASSTRSRALYEQFF. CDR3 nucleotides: TGTGCCAGCAGTACAAGATCGCGGGCGCTTTATGAGCAGTTCTTC.

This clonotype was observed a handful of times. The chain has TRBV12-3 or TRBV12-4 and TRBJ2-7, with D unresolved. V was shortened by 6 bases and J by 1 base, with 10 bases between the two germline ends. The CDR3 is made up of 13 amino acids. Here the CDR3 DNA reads TGTGCCAGCAGCCGTGGGCCTTCCTACGAGCAGTACTTC. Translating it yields CASSRGPSYEQYF.

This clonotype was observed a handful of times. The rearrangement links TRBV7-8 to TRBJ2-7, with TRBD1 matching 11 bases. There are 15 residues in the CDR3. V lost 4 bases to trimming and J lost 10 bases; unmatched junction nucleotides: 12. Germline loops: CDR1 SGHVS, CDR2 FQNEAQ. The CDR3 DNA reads TGTGCCAGCAGCTACCGGGACAGGGGGACCCCGGGCCAGTACTTC. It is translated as CASSYRDRGTPGQYF.

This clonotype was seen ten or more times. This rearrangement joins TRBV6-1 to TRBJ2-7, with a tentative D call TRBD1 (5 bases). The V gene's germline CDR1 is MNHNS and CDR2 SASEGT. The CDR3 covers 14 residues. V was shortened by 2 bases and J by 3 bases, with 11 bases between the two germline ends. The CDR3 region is CASSERGVVYEQYF. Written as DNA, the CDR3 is TGTGCCAGCAGTGAAAGGGGTGTCGTCTACGAGCAGTACTTC.

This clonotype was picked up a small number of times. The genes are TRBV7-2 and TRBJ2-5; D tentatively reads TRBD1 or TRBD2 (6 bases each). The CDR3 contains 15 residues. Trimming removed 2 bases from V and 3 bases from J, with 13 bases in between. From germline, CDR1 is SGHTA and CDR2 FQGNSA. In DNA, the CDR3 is TGTGCCAGCAGCTTATGGGGGGCCGCTAAAGAGACCCAGTACTTC. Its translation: CASSLWGAAKETQYF.

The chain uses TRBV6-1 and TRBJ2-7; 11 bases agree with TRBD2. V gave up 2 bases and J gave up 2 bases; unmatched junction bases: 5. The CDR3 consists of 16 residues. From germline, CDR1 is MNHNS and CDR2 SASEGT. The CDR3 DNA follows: TGTGCCAGCAGTGAATCTCTAGCGGGGGGTCCCTACGAGCAGTACTTC. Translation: CASSESLAGGPYEQYF.

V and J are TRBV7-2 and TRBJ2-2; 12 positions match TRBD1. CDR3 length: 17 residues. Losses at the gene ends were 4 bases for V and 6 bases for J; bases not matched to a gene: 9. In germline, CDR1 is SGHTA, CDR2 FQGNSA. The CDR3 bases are TGTGCCAGCAGCTCATCACGGGACAGGGGGCGCCCCGGGGAGCTGTTTTTT. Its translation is CASSSSRDRGRPGELFF.

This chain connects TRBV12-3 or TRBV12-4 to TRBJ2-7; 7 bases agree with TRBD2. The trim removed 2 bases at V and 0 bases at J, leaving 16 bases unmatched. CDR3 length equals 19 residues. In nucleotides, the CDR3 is TGTGCCAGCAGTTTAATCTCCCGGGGGAGCGGGGAGGTCTCCTACGAGCAGTACTTC. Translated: CASSLISRGSGEVSYEQYF.

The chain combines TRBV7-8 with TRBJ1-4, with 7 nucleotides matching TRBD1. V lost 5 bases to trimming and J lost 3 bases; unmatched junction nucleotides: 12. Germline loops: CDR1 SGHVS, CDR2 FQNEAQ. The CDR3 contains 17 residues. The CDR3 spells CASSPPGEGQSNEKLFF. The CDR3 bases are TGTGCCAGCAGCCCCCCGGGAGAGGGACAGTCTAATGAAAAACTGTTTTTT. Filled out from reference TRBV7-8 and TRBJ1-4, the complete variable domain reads GAGVSQSPRYKVAKRGQDVALRCDPISGHVSLFWYQQALGQGPEFLTYFQNEAQLDKSGLPSDRFFAERPEGSVSTLKIQRTQQEDSAVYLCASSPPGEGQSNEKLFFGSGTQLSVL.

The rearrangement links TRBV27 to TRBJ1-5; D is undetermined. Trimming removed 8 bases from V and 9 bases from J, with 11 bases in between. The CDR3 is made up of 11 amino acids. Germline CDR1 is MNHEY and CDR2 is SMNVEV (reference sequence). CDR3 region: CASGIRGPQHF. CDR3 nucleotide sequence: TGTGCCAGCGGAATCCGCGGGCCCCAGCATTTT.